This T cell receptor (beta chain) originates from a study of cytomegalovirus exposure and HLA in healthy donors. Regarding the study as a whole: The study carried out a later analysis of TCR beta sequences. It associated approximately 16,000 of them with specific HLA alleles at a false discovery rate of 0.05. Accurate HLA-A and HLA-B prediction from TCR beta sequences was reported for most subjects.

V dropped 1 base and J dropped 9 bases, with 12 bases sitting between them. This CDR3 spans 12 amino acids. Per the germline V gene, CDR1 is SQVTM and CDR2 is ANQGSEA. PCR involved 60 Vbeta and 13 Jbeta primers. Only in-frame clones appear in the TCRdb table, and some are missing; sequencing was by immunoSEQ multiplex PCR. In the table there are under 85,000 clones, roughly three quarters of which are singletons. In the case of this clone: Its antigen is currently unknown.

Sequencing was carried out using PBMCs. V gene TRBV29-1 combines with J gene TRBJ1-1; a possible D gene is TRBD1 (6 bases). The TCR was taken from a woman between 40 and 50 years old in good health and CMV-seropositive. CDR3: CSVEGGGGKAFF. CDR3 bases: TGCAGCGTTGAAGGAGGGGGGGGTAAAGCTTTCTTT. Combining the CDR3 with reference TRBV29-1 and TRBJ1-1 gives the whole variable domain SAVISQKPSRDICQRGTSLTIQCQVDSQVTMMFWYRQQPGQSLTLIATANQGSEATYESGFVIDKFPISRPNLTFSTLTVSNMSPEDSSIYLCSVEGGGGKAFFGQGTRLTVV.